This TCR beta chain originates from a study of beta chain features in type 1 diabetes. This CDR3 is built from 13 residues. Deletions cut 6 bases from V and 0 bases from J, with 6 bases between. Germline V lookup: CDR1 MNHEY, CDR2 SVGAGI. TCRB transcripts that were expressed got sequenced, as all of the isolated RNA had been reverse transcribed. Assay used: immunoSEQ multiplex PCR; TCRdb lists only in-frame clones, some missing. The sample contains 200,000 to 250,000 clones, 68% of which appear only once. The sample consisted of naive CD4+ T cells from blood. The chain combines TRBV6-5 with TRBJ1-5; D may be TRBD1 (5 bases). This TCR was recovered from a man aged 25 to 45 in good health. This chain's CDR3 is CASSRASNQPQHF. DNA for the CDR3: TGTGCCAGCAGCAGGGCTAGCAATCAGCCCCAGCATTTT.